Shown below are 16 T cell receptor beta chains from a single sample sequenced in a study of T cell repertoires in cytomegalovirus infection. TCRdb independently ran MiXCR on the reads; one entry per CDR3 protein. Of under 300,000 distinct CDR3 sequences detected, roughly 21% appear once; the ten largest clones hold roughly a fifth. What these receptors recognize is not known. The sample consisted of cultured PBMCs, taken from culture after CMV antigen stimulation. These receptors were collected from a human donor in good health (CMV status not recorded). Some clones in this sample may be carry-over from other donors' samples.

This clonotype was counted at least ten times. This chain connects TRBV7-2 to TRBJ2-7; D perhaps matches TRBD2 (5 bases). CDR3 length equals 15 residues. The V gene lost 3 bases and the J gene lost 0 bases, with 12 bases spanning the gap. Germline values: CDR1 SGHTA, CDR2 FQGNSA. CDR3 region: CASSFLGVASYEQYF. For the CDR3, the DNA is TGTGCCAGCAGCTTCCTCGGGGTAGCCTCCTACGAGCAGTACTTC.

This clonotype was seen ten or more times. V and J are TRBV7-8 and TRBJ1-6, with 9 nucleotides matching TRBD1. The CDR3 runs 18 residues. V lost 7 bases, J lost 2 bases, and 12 bases stayed unmatched. Germline CDR1 and CDR2: SGHVS and FQNEAQ. Here the CDR3 reads CASTRGQGRIPYNSPLHF. The CDR3 DNA is TGTGCCAGCACCCGGGGACAGGGAAGAATACCCTATAATTCACCCCTCCACTTT.

This clonotype was detected ten times or more. V is TRBV4-3 and J is TRBJ2-7; TRBD1 matches 7 bases. The CDR3 is 14 residues long. With 4 bases clipped from V and 0 bases from J, the junction kept 3 bases outside the gene matches. Germline assignment: CDR1 LGHNA and CDR2 YSLEER. Written as DNA, the CDR3 is TGCGCCAGCAGCCGGGACAGAAACTCCTACGAGCAGTACTTC. Its protein is CASSRDRNSYEQYF.

In this sample, this clonotype turned up a few times. This chain connects TRBV4-1 to TRBJ1-2, with 8 bases aligning to TRBD1. The V gene end was trimmed by 8 bases and the J gene end by 0 bases; junction bases not matched to a gene: 8. Germline V gene lookup returns CDR1 MGHRA and CDR2 YSYEKL. CDR3 length equals 15 residues. The CDR3 loop reads CASGKGQGSNYGYTF. CDR3 DNA: TGCGCCAGCGGCAAAGGACAGGGCTCTAACTATGGCTACACCTTC.

The table lists this clonotype with a few counts. The J gene is TRBJ2-1, the V gene TRBV28; no definite D call. The CDR3 sequence is 14 residues long. Germline V gene data show CDR1 as MDHEN and CDR2 as SYDVKM. V was pared by 5 bases and J by 2 bases, with 10 bases between. The CDR3: CASSGPNTYNEQFF. The CDR3 DNA reads TGTGCCAGCAGTGGACCGAATACCTACAATGAGCAGTTCTTC.

The chain joins TRBV12-3 or TRBV12-4 to TRBJ2-5, with D hard to call. The CDR3 totals 12 residues. V gave up 3 bases and J gave up 2 bases, with 4 bases separating them. In nucleotides, the CDR3 is TGTGCCAGCAGTTTCGTACAAGAGACCCAGTACTTC. As protein: CASSFVQETQYF.

The chain carries TRBV18 and TRBJ2-6; D is possibly TRBD1 or TRBD2 (5 bases each). V dropped 2 bases and J dropped 2 bases, with 7 bases sitting between them. This CDR3 spans 15 amino acids. Germline CDR1 reads KGHSH; CDR2 reads LQKENI. The CDR3 sequence: CASSPEGPGANVLTF. The DNA of the CDR3 is TGTGCCAGCTCACCAGAGGGACCTGGGGCCAACGTCCTGACTTTC.

This clonotype has just a few counts. The chain combines TRBV12-3 or TRBV12-4 with TRBJ2-1, with D unresolved. This CDR3 region has 14 residues. The V end lost 8 bases, the J end lost 0 bases, and 11 bases lay between the germline ends. In DNA, the CDR3 is TGTGCCAGCCTCTCGGTCAACTCCTACAATGAGCAGTTCTTC. Translated, it gives CASLSVNSYNEQFF.

The chain carries TRBV7-9 and TRBJ2-5; 10 bases fit TRBD2. The CDR3 is made up of 14 amino acids. Trimming at V came to 7 bases and at J to 5 bases, leaving 7 bases not matched to a gene. The germline CDR1 and CDR2 sequences are SEHNR and FQNEAQ (reference sequence). The chain's CDR3 is CASTVPGLAETQYF. The CDR3 DNA sequence: TGTGCCAGCACCGTCCCGGGACTAGCGGAGACCCAGTACTTC.

The chain couples TRBV19 to TRBJ1-1; TRBD1 agrees at 8 bases. Trimming at V came to 7 bases and at J to 4 bases, leaving 8 bases not matched to a gene. CDR1 is LNHDA, CDR2 SQIVND, per germline (reference sequence). This CDR3 spans 14 amino acids. CDR3 loop: CASNDPGQVTEAFF. The CDR3 bases are TGTGCCAGTAATGACCCGGGACAGGTCACTGAAGCTTTCTTT.

The V and J genes are TRBV6-1 and TRBJ1-2; D unclear. The CDR3 loop spans 12 amino acids. Germline CDR1 MNHNS, CDR2 SASEGT. V was clipped by 3 bases and J by 3 bases, with 5 bases between them. CDR3 in amino acids: CASSDRDYGYTF. CDR3 nucleotide sequence: TGTGCCAGCAGTGACCGCGACTATGGCTACACCTTC.

This clonotype was seen a handful of times. The chain recombines TRBV4-1 with TRBJ1-1; no clear D gene. This CDR3 comprises 14 residues. V lost 0 bases and J 4 bases, leaving 9 bases between the germline ends. The germline CDR1 and CDR2 sequences are MGHRA and YSYEKL. This CDR3 is CASSQDRLGTEAFF. The CDR3, as DNA: TGCGCCAGCAGCCAAGATCGACTGGGCACTGAAGCTTTCTTT.

The rearrangement links TRBV6-2 or TRBV6-3 to TRBJ2-1, with 9 bases matching TRBD2. This CDR3 is built from 19 residues. The ends lost 2 bases at V and 4 bases at J; junction bases unmatched: 15. Germline loops: CDR1 MNHEY, CDR2 SVGEGT. Here the CDR3 reads CASSYPRSGRRFNYNEQFF. In DNA, the CDR3 is TGTGCCAGCAGTTACCCCCGGAGCGGGAGGCGGTTTAATTACAATGAGCAGTTCTTC.

This clonotype was seen repeatedly, ten times or more. V usage is TRBV7-2 and J usage is TRBJ1-1; D unresolved. Germline V lookup: CDR1 SGHTA, CDR2 FQGNSA. The ends were cut back, 1 base at V and 2 bases at J, with 8 bases in the middle. The CDR3 runs to 14 residues. CDR3: CASSLDSRNTEAFF. The CDR3 DNA sequence: TGTGCCAGCAGCTTAGACAGCAGAAACACTGAAGCTTTCTTT.

Here the CDR3 reads CASSHRILGSGSYNEQFF. Written as DNA, the CDR3 is TGTGCCAGCAGTCACCGGATTTTGGGCAGTGGGTCCTACAATGAGCAGTTCTTC. This sequence joins TRBV12-3 or TRBV12-4 and TRBJ2-1; D ambiguous. This CDR3 spans 18 amino acids. Trimming pared 5 bases from V and 1 base from J, leaving 21 bases between.

This clonotype was found many times. The V and J genes are TRBV7-8 and TRBJ2-6; D is undetermined. Trimming removed 7 bases from V and 0 bases from J, with 13 bases in between. The length of the CDR3 is 16 residues. The germline gives CDR1 SGHVS, CDR2 FQNEAQ. In nucleotides, the CDR3 is TGTGCCAGCAAACGCGAACCGGTCTCTGGGGCCAACGTCCTGACTTTC. Residues: CASKREPVSGANVLTF. The entire variable domain, with the rest obtained from reference TRBV7-8 and TRBJ2-6, is as follows: GAGVSQSPRYKVAKRGQDVALRCDPISGHVSLFWYQQALGQGPEFLTYFQNEAQLDKSGLPSDRFFAERPEGSVSTLKIQRTQQEDSAVYLCASKREPVSGANVLTFGAGSRLTVL.